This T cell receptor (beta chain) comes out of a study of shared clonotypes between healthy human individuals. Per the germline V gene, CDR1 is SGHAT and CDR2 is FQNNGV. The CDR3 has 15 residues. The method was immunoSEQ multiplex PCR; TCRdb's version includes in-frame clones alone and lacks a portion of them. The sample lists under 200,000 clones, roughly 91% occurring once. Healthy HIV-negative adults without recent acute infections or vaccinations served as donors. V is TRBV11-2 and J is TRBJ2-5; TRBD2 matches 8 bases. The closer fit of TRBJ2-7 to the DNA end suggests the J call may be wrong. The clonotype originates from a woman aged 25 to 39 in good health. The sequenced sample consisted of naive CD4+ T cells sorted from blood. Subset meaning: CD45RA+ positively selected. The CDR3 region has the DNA TGTGCCAGCAGATCGACTAGCGAGAAGACCTACGAGCAGTACTTC. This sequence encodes CASRSTSEKTYEQYF.